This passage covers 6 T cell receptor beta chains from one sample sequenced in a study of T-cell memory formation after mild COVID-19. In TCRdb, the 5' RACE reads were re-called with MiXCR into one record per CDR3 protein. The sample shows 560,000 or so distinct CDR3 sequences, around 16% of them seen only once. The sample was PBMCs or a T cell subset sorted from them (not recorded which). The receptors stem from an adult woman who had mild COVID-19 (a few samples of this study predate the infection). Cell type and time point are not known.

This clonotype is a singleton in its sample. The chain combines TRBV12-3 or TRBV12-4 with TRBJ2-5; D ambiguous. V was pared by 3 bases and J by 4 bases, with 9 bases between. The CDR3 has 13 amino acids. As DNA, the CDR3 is TGTGCCAGCAGTTTCCGTCTGGGAGAGACCCAGTACTTC. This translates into CASSFRLGETQYF.

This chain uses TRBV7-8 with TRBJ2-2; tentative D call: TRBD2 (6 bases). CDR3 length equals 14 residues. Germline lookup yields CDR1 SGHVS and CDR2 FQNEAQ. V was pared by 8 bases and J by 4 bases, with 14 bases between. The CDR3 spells CASASGRFTGELFF. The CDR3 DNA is TGTGCCAGCGCGTCAGGGAGGTTCACCGGGGAGCTGTTTTTT.

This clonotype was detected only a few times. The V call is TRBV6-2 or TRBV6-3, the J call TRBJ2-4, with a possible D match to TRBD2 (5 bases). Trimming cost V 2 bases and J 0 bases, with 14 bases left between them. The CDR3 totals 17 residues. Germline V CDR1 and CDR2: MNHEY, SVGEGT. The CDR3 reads CASSYNKGVLAKNIQYF. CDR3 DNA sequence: TGTGCCAGCAGTTACAACAAGGGAGTATTAGCCAAAAACATTCAGTACTTC.

The CDR3 sequence: CSVERKLTANYGYTF. CDR3 sequence (DNA): TGCAGCGTTGAAAGAAAACTCACCGCTAACTATGGCTACACCTTC. The chain is built from TRBV29-1 and TRBJ1-2; no firm D call. V gave up 2 bases and J gave up 0 bases, with 13 bases separating them. CDR3 length equals 15 residues. Germline V gives CDR1 SQVTM, CDR2 ANQGSEA.

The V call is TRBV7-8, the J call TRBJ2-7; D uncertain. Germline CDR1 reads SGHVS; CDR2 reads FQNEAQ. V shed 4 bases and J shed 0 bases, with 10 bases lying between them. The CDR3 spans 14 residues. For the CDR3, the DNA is TGTGCCAGCAGCTCGGACGAAAGCTCCTACGAGCAGTACTTC. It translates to CASSSDESSYEQYF. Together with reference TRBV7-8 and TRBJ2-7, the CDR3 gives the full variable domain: GAGVSQSPRYKVAKRGQDVALRCDPISGHVSLFWYQQALGQGPEFLTYFQNEAQLDKSGLPSDRFFAERPEGSVSTLKIQRTQQEDSAVYLCASSSDESSYEQYFGPGTRLTVT.

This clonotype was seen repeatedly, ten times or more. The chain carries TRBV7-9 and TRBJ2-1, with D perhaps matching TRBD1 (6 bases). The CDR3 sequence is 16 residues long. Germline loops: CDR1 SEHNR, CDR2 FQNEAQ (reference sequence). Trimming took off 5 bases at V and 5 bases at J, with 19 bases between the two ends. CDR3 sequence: CASSPLGASLNNEQFF. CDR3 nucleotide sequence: TGTGCCAGCAGCCCACTGGGGGCGTCTTTAAACAATGAGCAGTTCTTC.